The entry that follows covers one T cell receptor (beta chain) sequence. The sample comes from a study of patients and donors after allogeneic stem cell transplantation. This CDR3 region has 15 residues. V lost 0 bases and J lost 6, with 12 bases in between. MiXCR, applied by TCRdb to the RT-PCR reads, yields one record per CDR3 protein. The data show some 880,000 distinct CDR3 sequences, over 15% seen once. This receptor was obtained from a human donor who was either an allogeneic HSCT recipient or a stem cell or donor lymphocyte infusion donor (not recorded which). It is not recorded whose cells these are; they may come from a transplant donor. The chain recombines TRBV12-3 or TRBV12-4 with TRBJ2-1; a possible D gene is TRBD2 (5 bases). Sequenced sample: blood, either unsorted or a sorted T cell fraction (not recorded which). The CDR3 DNA reads TGTGCCAGCAGTTTAGCGGGAGATGGTAGCAATGAGCAGTTCTTC. As protein: CASSLAGDGSNEQFF.